This TCR beta chain was retrieved from a study of blood T cell repertoires in COVID-19 (dated by TCRdb to 2018 to 2020). For the wider study: Collaborator samples came from the United States, Italy and Spain and covered acute and convalescent phases of COVID-19. The prospective study material was composed of cDNA or gDNA derived from T cells, B-cell-depleted T cells, or PBMCs. The dataset comprised deeply sampled blood TCRbeta repertoires from subjects exposed to, actively infected with, or recovered from COVID-19. The repertoires were released in a freely available public database meant as a resource for research on the immune response to SARS-CoV-2. HLA class I and class II types, where available, came from metadata supplied by the sample provider rather than from assay-based typing. A de-identified subject ID, COVID-19 status, age in years and sex were almost always included in the sample metadata. The samples were drawn from the first 160 participants of the ongoing ImmuneRACE study and from over 950 subjects provided by 6 global collaborators.

What the study reported, not specific to this receptor: Clinical and demographic metadata were provided uncurated, with the amount varying by source and participant.

At the junction V is shortened by 4 bases and J by 8 bases; bases outside the gene matches: 10. From the cysteine through the phenylalanine, the CDR3 covers 17 amino acids. The entry retains the CDR3 DNA only, 51 bases that are in frame from base 1. The germline V gene (reference sequence) supplies CDR1 SGHNT and CDR2 YYREEE. The collaborating institutions used their own protocols to collect whole blood in K2EDTA tubes. For TCRbeta analysis, collaborator samples were shipped as frozen whole blood, as isolated PBMCs, or as DNA extracted from either sample type. TCRbeta CDR3 regions were amplified from genomic DNA by means of the immunoSEQ Assay, a bias-controlled multiplex PCR. On the authors' methods: Nucleated cell counts per sample were estimated from amplification of reference gene primers within the assay. To quantify the absolute abundance of each unique TCRbeta CDR3 rearrangement, sequence reads were collapsed and filtered. For each sample, productive Simpson clonality was calculated as the square root of Simpson's diversity index over productive rearrangements. Imported from immuneACCESS, the table was reduced by TCRdb to in-frame sequences with V and J called. These copies leave out some clones; in studies compared against another copy, an unresolved V gene accounts for under half, and the cause of the remainder is not known. V, J and clone size were drawn from that table, and D and trimming were deduced from the DNA. The sample table holds tens of thousands of clones, of which over 80% were seen once. The ten most abundant clones make up more than 2.5% of the sample.

This clone came up a few times. The antigen it recognizes is unknown. Base-call qualities are not available, and no considerably larger clone is one nucleotide away. Recombination joined TRBV5-4 with TRBJ2-1; 15 central nucleotides agree with TRBD2. Sequenced sample: peripheral blood. This sequence originates from a man at least 80 years old with active or convalescent COVID-19. This receptor has the CDR3 CASSPGLAGGISYEQFF. The DNA is TGTGCCAGCAGCCCTGGACTAGCGGGGGGGATCAGCTATGAGCAGTTCTTC.